The 22 T cell receptor beta chains given below trace back to one sample, sequenced in a study of cytomegalovirus exposure and HLA in healthy donors. PCR primers comprised 60 Vbeta and 13 Jbeta primers. Profiling relied on immunoSEQ multiplex PCR, and the TCRdb table lists in-frame clones only, not all of them. The data show about 93,000 clones, under 85% seen once. The sample comprised PBMCs. Receptors originate from a woman in her thirties or forties in good health and CMV-seronegative.

The chain links TRBV28 to TRBJ1-4; D is perhaps TRBD1 (5 bases). The V and J ends lost 7 bases and 8 bases respectively, with 14 bases between them. The germline CDR1 and CDR2 sequences are MDHEN and SYDVKM. This CDR3 is 13 amino acids long. CDR3 amino acids: CASNPRGGEKLFF. CDR3 DNA: TGTGCCAGCAATCCAAGGGGAGGGGAAAAACTGTTTTTT.

J is TRBJ2-5 and V is TRBV5-4, with TRBD2 as a possible D gene (5 bases). Per the germline V gene, CDR1 is SGHNT and CDR2 is YYREEE (reference sequence). This CDR3 spans 12 amino acids. Trimming cost V 4 bases and J 4 bases, with 8 bases left between them. The CDR3 sequence: CASSRGPETQYF. CDR3 coding DNA: TGTGCCAGCAGCCGAGGGCCAGAGACCCAGTACTTC.

This chain joins TRBV5-4 and TRBJ2-1, with D possibly being TRBD2 (6 bases). Germline V gene data show CDR1 as SGHNT and CDR2 as YYREEE (reference sequence). The CDR3 is 16 residues long. The V gene lost 0 bases and the J gene lost 3 bases, with 13 bases spanning the gap. The CDR3 region has the DNA TGTGCCAGCAGCTTGGCCGGGACTCGTAACTACAATGAGCAGTTCTTC. Its protein is CASSLAGTRNYNEQFF.

This chain connects TRBV27 to TRBJ2-7; 9 nucleotides match TRBD2. The CDR3 consists of 12 residues. Trimming took 8 bases from V and 6 from J; bases not matched to a gene: 5. Germline assignment: CDR1 MNHEY and CDR2 SMNVEV (reference sequence). The CDR3 loop is CASGTSLGEQYF. CDR3 bases: TGTGCCAGCGGGACTAGCTTAGGCGAGCAGTACTTC.

The chain recombines TRBV6-5 with TRBJ2-1; D is undetermined. The V end lost 5 bases, the J end lost 8 bases, and 16 bases lay between the germline ends. The CDR3 extends over 14 amino acids. Germline CDR1 reads MNHEY; CDR2 reads SVGAGI. This CDR3 is CASSPPGVGDEQFF. CDR3 DNA: TGTGCCAGCAGTCCTCCCGGAGTTGGCGATGAGCAGTTCTTC.

V is TRBV10-2 and J is TRBJ2-1, with 8 bases aligning to TRBD1. The CDR3 loop spans 15 amino acids. The germline gives CDR1 WSHSY, CDR2 SAAADI. V gave up 8 bases and J gave up 8 bases; unmatched junction bases: 14. The CDR3 region has the DNA TGCGCCAGCGGAGGTCGGGACAGGAGGATCTATGAGCAGTTCTTC. Amino acids: CASGGRDRRIYEQFF.

The V call is TRBV2, the J call TRBJ1-4; possible D gene TRBD1, 6 bases. V lost 2 bases, J lost 4 bases, and 17 bases lay in between. CDR1 and CDR2 (germline): SNHLY, FYNNEI. CDR3 size: 17 residues. CDR3 sequence (DNA): TGTGCCAGCAGTGAAAACTTTGTGGACAGAAATAATGAAAAACTGTTTTTT. It is translated as CASSENFVDRNNEKLFF. The full variable domain, completed using reference TRBV2 and TRBJ1-4, is EPEVTQTPSHQVTQMGQEVILRCVPISNHLYFYWYRQILGQKVEFLVSFYNNEISEKSEIFDDQFSVERPDGSNFTLKIRSTKLEDSAMYFCASSENFVDRNNEKLFFGSGTQLSVL.

The chain recombines TRBV2 with TRBJ1-2, with 7 nucleotides matching TRBD1. The CDR3 is 15 amino acids. Germline trimming cut 3 bases from V and 3 bases from J; bases unmatched to any gene: 7. From germline, CDR1 is SNHLY and CDR2 FYNNEI. CDR3 nucleotide sequence: TGTGCCAGCAGTGATGGGGACAGACGAGACTATGGCTACACCTTC. Protein product: CASSDGDRRDYGYTF.

Only one count was recorded for this clone. Germline and junction disagree at one end, which may indicate a read error. Distinct nucleotide sequences in the sample also encode this CDR3. The V and J genes are TRBV12-5 and TRBJ1-2; D uncertain. The CDR3 extends over 16 amino acids. Germline V CDR1 and CDR2: LGHNT, FRNRAP. The DNA for the CDR3 is TGCGCTAGTGGTTTGGTAGTTGGAGGCCATAACTATGGCTACACCTTC. It translates to CASGLVVGGHNYGYTF. The full variable domain, completed using reference TRBV12-5 and TRBJ1-2, is DARVTQTPRHKVTEMGQEVTMRCQPILGHNTVFWYRQTMMQGLELLAYFRNRAPLDDSGMPKDRFSAEMPDATLATLKIQPSEPRDSAVYFCASGLVVGGHNYGYTFGSGTRLTVV.

The rearrangement uses TRBV5-4 and TRBJ2-2; TRBD1 might be the D (5 bases). The V and J ends lost 0 bases and 5 bases respectively, with 11 bases between them. Germline CDR1 reads SGHNT; CDR2 reads YYREEE (reference sequence). The CDR3 runs 15 residues. The CDR3 nucleotides read TGTGCCAGCAGCTTGGTGGCAGGGCGTACCGGGGAGCTGTTTTTT. This encodes CASSLVAGRTGELFF.

This chain uses TRBV11-2 with TRBJ2-5, with D unresolved. From germline, CDR1 is SGHAT and CDR2 FQNNGV. This CDR3 has 11 amino acids. Between the trimmed V and J ends, which lost 3 bases and 5 bases, there was a span of 4 bases. This CDR3 reads CASSFRETQYF. The CDR3 DNA sequence: TGTGCCAGCAGCTTCAGGGAGACCCAGTACTTC.

CDR3 nucleotide sequence: TGTGCCAGCAGTAGGGGGACTAGCGGGTACACAGATACGCAGTATTTT. Amino acid sequence: CASSRGTSGYTDTQYF. V usage is TRBV27 and J usage is TRBJ2-3, with 12 nucleotides matching TRBD2. There are 16 residues in the CDR3. Unmatched junction bases numbered 5, after V lost 5 bases and J lost 2 bases. Germline V gives CDR1 MNHEY, CDR2 SMNVEV (reference sequence).

The rearrangement links TRBV30 to TRBJ1-2; perhaps TRBD1 as D (6 bases). V shed 6 bases and J shed 6 bases, with 11 bases lying between them. Germline V gene data show CDR1 as GTSNPN and CDR2 as SVGIG (reference sequence). The CDR3 is 11 residues long. CDR3 coding DNA: TGTGCCTGTGGGCCAGGGGATGGCTACACCTTC. It translates to CACGPGDGYTF.

This clone was detected a few times. This chain links TRBV5-1 with TRBJ1-2; D gene unclear. The CDR3 sequence is 13 residues long. Trimming stripped 5 bases from V and 0 bases from J, with 8 bases between. Per germline, CDR1 SGHRS and CDR2 YFSETQ. The CDR3 DNA is TGCGCCAGCAGACTTCCTTCTAACTATGGCTACACCTTC. Protein sequence: CASRLPSNYGYTF.

The rearrangement uses TRBV6-1 and TRBJ1-5; 7 positions match TRBD1. The CDR3 covers 14 residues. Unmatched junction bases numbered 9, after V lost 10 bases and J lost 3 bases. Germline V gene data show CDR1 as MNHNS and CDR2 as SASEGT. CDR3 nucleotide sequence: TGTGCCACCGTTCCGGGACAGCTCAATCAGCCCCAGCATTTT. Protein product: CATVPGQLNQPQHF.

The chain employs TRBV19 and TRBJ1-5; D not certain. CDR3 length: 11 residues. V was shortened by 3 bases and J by 11 bases, with 8 bases between the two germline ends. Germline lookup yields CDR1 LNHDA and CDR2 SQIVND (reference sequence). The CDR3 DNA is TGTGCCAGTAGTATGGAGAAGGCCCAGCATTTT. Protein: CASSMEKAQHF.

The rearrangement joins TRBV7-2 to TRBJ2-7, with 11 bases identical to TRBD1. V was pared by 0 bases and J by 4 bases, with 2 bases of the junction left unmatched. Germline V lookup: CDR1 SGHTA, CDR2 FQGNSA. The length of the CDR3 is 15 residues. In DNA form, the CDR3 reads TGTGCCAGCAGCTTAGCCGGGACAGGGGGTTACGAGCAGTACTTC. This gives the protein CASSLAGTGGYEQYF.

There are a few counts of this clone. V is TRBV2 and J is TRBJ1-1; possible D gene TRBD1, 5 bases. The ends were cut back, 8 bases at V and 0 bases at J, with 22 bases in the middle. The CDR3 runs to 17 residues. Per the germline V gene, CDR1 is SNHLY and CDR2 is FYNNEI. The CDR3 DNA reads TGTGCCAGCCCACGACAGTATTCTCATACAATGAACACTGAAGCTTTCTTT. Residues: CASPRQYSHTMNTEAFF.

The J gene is TRBJ2-7, the V gene TRBV27; D perhaps matches TRBD2 (6 bases). Germline V gene sequence: CDR1 MNHEY, CDR2 SMNVEV (reference sequence). The CDR3 is 14 amino acids. Trimming stripped 5 bases from V and 3 bases from J, with 14 bases between. The CDR3 region is CASSPGTSIYEQYF. The CDR3 DNA reads as TGTGCCAGCAGTCCCGGGACTTCCATCTACGAGCAGTACTTC.

The V and J genes are TRBV27 and TRBJ1-5; 7 positions match TRBD1. J was trimmed by 4 bases and V by 3 bases; bases with no gene match: 3. The CDR3 contains 14 residues. Looked up from germline, CDR1 is MNHEY and CDR2 is SMNVEV (reference sequence). CDR3 sequence reads: CASSFGRGNQPQHF. DNA for the CDR3: TGTGCCAGCAGTTTCGGCAGGGGGAATCAGCCCCAGCATTTT.

This clone was seen more than once but under ten times. The chain joins TRBV27 to TRBJ2-7, with 8 nucleotides matching TRBD2. Germline V gene sequence: CDR1 MNHEY, CDR2 SMNVEV (reference sequence). J lost 2 bases, V lost 3 bases, and 6 bases had no gene match. The length of the CDR3 is 15 residues. In DNA, the CDR3 is TGTGCCAGCAGTTTGCTGAGGCGGGAGGCCTACGAGCAGTACTTC. This encodes CASSLLRREAYEQYF.

V usage is TRBV28 and J usage is TRBJ1-2, with a possible D match to TRBD1 (6 bases). Germline loops: CDR1 MDHEN, CDR2 SYDVKM. V was trimmed by 7 bases and J by 3 bases, leaving 21 bases between them. The CDR3 spans 16 residues. The CDR3 loop reads CASTGEGQEGYYGYTF. CDR3 DNA sequence: TGTGCCAGCACCGGGGAGGGACAAGAGGGTTACTATGGCTACACCTTC.